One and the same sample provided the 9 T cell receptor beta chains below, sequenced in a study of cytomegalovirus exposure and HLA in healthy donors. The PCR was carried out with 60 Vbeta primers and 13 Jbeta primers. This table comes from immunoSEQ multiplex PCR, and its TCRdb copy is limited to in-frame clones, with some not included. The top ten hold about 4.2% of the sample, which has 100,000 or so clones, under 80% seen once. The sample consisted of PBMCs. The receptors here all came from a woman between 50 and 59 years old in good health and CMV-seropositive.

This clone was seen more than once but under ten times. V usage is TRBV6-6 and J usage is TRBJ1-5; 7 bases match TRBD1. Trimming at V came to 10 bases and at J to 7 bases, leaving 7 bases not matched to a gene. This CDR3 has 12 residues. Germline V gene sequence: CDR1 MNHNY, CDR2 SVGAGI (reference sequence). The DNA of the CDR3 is TGTGCCATCAGACAGGGTAACCAGCCCCAGCATTTT. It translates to CAIRQGNQPQHF.

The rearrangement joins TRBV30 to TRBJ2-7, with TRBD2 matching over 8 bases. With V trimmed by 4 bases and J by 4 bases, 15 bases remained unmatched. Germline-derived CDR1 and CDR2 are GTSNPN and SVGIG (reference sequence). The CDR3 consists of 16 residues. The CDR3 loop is CAWNSFKREIGYEQYF. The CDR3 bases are TGTGCCTGGAACAGTTTTAAGCGGGAGATAGGATACGAGCAGTACTTC.

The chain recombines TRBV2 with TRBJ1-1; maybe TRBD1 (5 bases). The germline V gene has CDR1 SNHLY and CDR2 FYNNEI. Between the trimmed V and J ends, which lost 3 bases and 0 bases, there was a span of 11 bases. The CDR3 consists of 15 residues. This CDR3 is CASSEAVTVNTEAFF. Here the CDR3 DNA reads TGTGCCAGCAGTGAGGCTGTGACAGTGAACACTGAAGCTTTCTTT.

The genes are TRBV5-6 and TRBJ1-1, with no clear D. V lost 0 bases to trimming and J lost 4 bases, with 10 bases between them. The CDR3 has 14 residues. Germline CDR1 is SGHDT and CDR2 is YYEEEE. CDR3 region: CASSLALAGTEAFF. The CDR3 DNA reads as TGTGCCAGCAGCTTGGCACTCGCAGGCACTGAAGCTTTCTTT.

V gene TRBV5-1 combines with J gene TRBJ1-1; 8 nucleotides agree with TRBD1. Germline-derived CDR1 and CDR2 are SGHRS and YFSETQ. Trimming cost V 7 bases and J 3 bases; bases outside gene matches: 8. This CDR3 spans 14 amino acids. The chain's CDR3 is CASGPTGAYTEAFF. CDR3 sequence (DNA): TGCGCCAGCGGACCGACAGGGGCTTACACTGAAGCTTTCTTT.

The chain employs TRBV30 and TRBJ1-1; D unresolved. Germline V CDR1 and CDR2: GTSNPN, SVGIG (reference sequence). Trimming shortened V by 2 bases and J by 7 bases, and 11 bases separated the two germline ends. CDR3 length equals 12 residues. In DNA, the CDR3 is TGTGCCTGGAGTCCCACCGGGAGTGAAGCTTTCTTT. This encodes CAWSPTGSEAFF.

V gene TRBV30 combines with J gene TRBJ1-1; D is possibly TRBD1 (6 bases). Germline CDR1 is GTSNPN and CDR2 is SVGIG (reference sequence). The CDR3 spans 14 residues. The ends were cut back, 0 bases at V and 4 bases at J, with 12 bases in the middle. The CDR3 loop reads CAWSVWIGGTEAFF. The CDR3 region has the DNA TGTGCCTGGAGTGTATGGATAGGGGGCACTGAAGCTTTCTTT.

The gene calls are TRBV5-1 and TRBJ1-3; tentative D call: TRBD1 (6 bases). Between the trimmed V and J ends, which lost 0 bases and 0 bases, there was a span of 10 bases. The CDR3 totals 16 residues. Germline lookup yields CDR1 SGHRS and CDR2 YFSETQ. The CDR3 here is CASSLGGPNSGNTIYF. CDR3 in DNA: TGCGCCAGCAGCTTGGGGGGGCCGAACTCTGGAAACACCATATATTTT.

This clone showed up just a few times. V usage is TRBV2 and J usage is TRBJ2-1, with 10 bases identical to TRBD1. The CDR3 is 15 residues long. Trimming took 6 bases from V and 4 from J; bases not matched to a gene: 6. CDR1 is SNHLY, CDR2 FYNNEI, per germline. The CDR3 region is CASSRDRGSYNEQFF. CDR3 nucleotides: TGTGCCAGCAGCCGGGACAGGGGCTCTTACAATGAGCAGTTCTTC.